What follows is one T cell receptor beta chain and its context. Profiled with immunoSEQ multiplex PCR; TCRdb holds only in-frame clones, not every one. The table records 200,000 to 250,000 clones, 85% to 90% of them present only once. This record belongs to a study of blood T cell repertoires in COVID-19. V lost 2 bases and J 6 bases, leaving 16 bases between the germline ends. Germline values: CDR1 MNHNS, CDR2 SASEGT. There are 15 residues in the CDR3. Participant-reported clinical history was the basis for cohort assignment. Material for sequencing was PBMCs or T cells enriched from blood (not recorded which). The genes are TRBV6-1 and TRBJ1-1, with a weak D call TRBD1 (6 bases). The receptor was derived from a man aged 50 to 59 who had been exposed to COVID-19. The CDR3 DNA sequence: TGTGCCAGCAGTGAATTGGCAGGGGTAGTTTCTGAAGCTTTCTTT. Its protein is CASSELAGVVSEAFF.